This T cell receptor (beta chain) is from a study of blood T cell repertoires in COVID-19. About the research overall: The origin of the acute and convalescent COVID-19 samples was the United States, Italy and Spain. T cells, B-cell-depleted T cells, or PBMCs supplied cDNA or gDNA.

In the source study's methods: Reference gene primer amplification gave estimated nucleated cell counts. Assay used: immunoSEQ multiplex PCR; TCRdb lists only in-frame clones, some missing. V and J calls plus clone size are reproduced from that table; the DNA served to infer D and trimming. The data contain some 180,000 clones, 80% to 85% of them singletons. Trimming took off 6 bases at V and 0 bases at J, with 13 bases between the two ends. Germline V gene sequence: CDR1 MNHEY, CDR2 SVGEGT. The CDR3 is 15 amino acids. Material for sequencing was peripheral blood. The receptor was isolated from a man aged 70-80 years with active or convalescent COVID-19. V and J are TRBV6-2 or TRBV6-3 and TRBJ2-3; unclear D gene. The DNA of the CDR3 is TGTGCCAGCAGCTCCCGCGGATTCAGCACAGATACGCAGTATTTT. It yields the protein CASSSRGFSTDTQYF.